This T cell receptor beta chain is drawn from a study of long-term antiretroviral therapy in people with HIV. The study, taken as a whole, reports: Repertoires from HIV showed CDR3 length ranges narrower than those of controls. The data indicate that diversity increased after ART but remained below transplant donor controls.

The trim removed 0 bases at V and 4 bases at J, leaving 4 bases unmatched. The CDR3 is 15 residues long. In germline, CDR1 is SGDLS, CDR2 YYNGEE. This clone was detected once. What it recognizes is unknown. Running of the v3.0 immunoSEQ assay took place at survey level. Profiled with immunoSEQ multiplex PCR; TCRdb holds only in-frame clones, not every one. The sample holds roughly 36,000 clones, 70% to 90% seen once. There were no participants with HIV treated outside the United States. This chain joins TRBV9 and TRBJ1-2, with TRBD1 matching 9 bases. This specimen consisted of unsorted PBMCs, obtained approximately 2.9 years before starting antiretroviral therapy. This receptor was taken from a woman in her 30s with HIV. The CDR3 is CASSVGDRVFYGYTF. The CDR3 DNA reads TGTGCCAGCAGCGTAGGGGACAGGGTTTTCTATGGCTACACCTTC.